The 3 T cell receptor beta chains listed next were all sequenced from one sample in a study of T cell responses to AZD1222 COVID-19 vaccine. Profiling relied on immunoSEQ multiplex PCR, and the TCRdb table lists in-frame clones only, not all of them. The data show about 100,000 clones, with 80% to 90% seen just once and over 3% held by the top ten. This specimen was peripheral blood, taken on day 0 of AZD1222 vaccination. Receptor source: an adult in good health.

The rearrangement joins TRBV7-9 to TRBJ1-1; tentative D call: TRBD1 (5 bases). CDR3 size: 15 residues. With 5 bases removed from V and 8 bases from J, the gap between germline ends came to 21 bases. Germline V CDR1 and CDR2: SEHNR, FQNEAQ (reference sequence). CDR3 amino acids: CASSPLLRGSREAFF. The CDR3 bases are TGTGCCAGCAGCCCCTTATTGAGGGGATCGAGGGAAGCTTTCTTT.

This clone was observed a handful of times. The chain uses TRBV5-1 and TRBJ2-7; D call uncertain. The V gene lost 0 bases and the J gene lost 3 bases, with 10 bases spanning the gap. The germline CDR1 and CDR2 sequences are SGHRS and YFSETQ. CDR3 length: 14 residues. The CDR3: CASSLAAGFYEQYF. The CDR3 nucleotides read TGCGCCAGCAGCTTGGCTGCCGGGTTCTACGAGCAGTACTTC.

The V gene is TRBV6-5, the J gene TRBJ1-1; 7 positions match TRBD1. Germline values: CDR1 MNHEY, CDR2 SVGAGI. The V gene end was trimmed by 6 bases and the J gene end by 7 bases; junction bases not matched to a gene: 2. This CDR3 spans 11 amino acids. In nucleotides, the CDR3 is TGTGCCAGCAGGACAGGGATTGAAGCTTTCTTT. Protein product: CASRTGIEAFF.